Listed below are T cell receptor beta chains from one sample, sequenced in a study of shared clonotypes between healthy human individuals. The repertoire was sequenced with immunoSEQ multiplex PCR; TCRdb's copy has only in-frame clones and lacks some. The sample records 1.5 million to 2.5 million clones, approximately 94% being singletons. The sample consisted of naive CD8+ T cells sorted from blood. The source is a man aged 18 to 35 in good health. Each CDR3 is given with its conserved first and last residue. A D gene is named only where the DNA matches it firmly. Not every row has a clone size; where given, it reads once, few, many or a size class.

V gene	D gene	J gene	clone size	CDR3 protein	CDR3 DNA
TRBV19	NA	TRBJ2-7	once	CASSGFLGSPYEQYF	TGTGCCAGTAGTGGTTTTTTGGGTTCCCCCTACGAGCAGTACTTC
TRBV6-1	NA	TRBJ1-5	NA	CASSEAGYREVGNQPQHF	TGTGCCAGCAGTGAAGCGGGGTACAGGGAAGTCGGCAATCAGCCCCAGCATTTT
TRBV4-1	TRBD1	TRBJ2-2	NA	CASSRGQLTGELFF	TGCGCCAGCAGCCGGGGACAGCTCACCGGGGAGCTGTTTTTT
TRBV2	TRBD2	TRBJ2-3	once	CASLEREGPPDTQYF	TGTGCCAGCCTAGAGAGGGAGGGCCCCCCAGATACGCAGTATTTT
TRBV4-3	NA	TRBJ2-1	NA	CASSQGLANYNEQFF	TGCGCCAGCAGCCAAGGTCTAGCTAACTACAATGAGCAGTTCTTC
TRBV7-9	NA	TRBJ2-1	NA	CASSLLSGEQFF	TGTGCCAGCAGCTTATTGAGTGGTGAGCAGTTCTTC
TRBV27	NA	TRBJ2-3	NA	CASSLSGDPTDTQYF	TGTGCCAGCAGTTTATCAGGGGACCCCACAGATACGCAGTATTTT
TRBV4-1	NA	TRBJ1-2	NA	CASSPDPHSDYGYTF	TGCGCCAGCAGCCCGGACCCGCATTCCGACTATGGCTACACCTTC
TRBV19	NA	TRBJ2-1	NA	CASNVGDYNEQFF	TGTGCCAGTAACGTAGGAGACTACAATGAGCAGTTCTTC
TRBV21-1	NA	TRBJ1-5	NA	CASRGQRNQPQHF	TGTGCCAGCAGGGGACAGCGAAATCAGCCCCAGCATTTT
TRBV4-3	TRBD2	TRBJ2-7	NA	CASSQDRGVESGSYDEQYF	TGCGCCAGCAGCCAAGATCGCGGGGTTGAGAGCGGGAGTTACGACGAGCAGTACTTC
TRBV6-5	NA	TRBJ2-1	NA	CASSPSLADYNEQFF	TGTGCCAGCAGTCCTTCACTAGCTGATTACAATGAGCAGTTCTTC
TRBV5-4	NA	TRBJ1-2	NA	CASSPKWVEHYGYTF	TGTGCCAGCAGCCCGAAATGGGTAGAGCACTATGGCTACACCTTC
TRBV7-9	NA	TRBJ1-4	NA	CASSRSVDEKLFF	TGTGCCAGCAGCCGATCGGTAGACGAAAAACTGTTTTTT
TRBV7-9	TRBD2	TRBJ2-2	NA	CASSSTSGGRNTGELFF	TGTGCCAGCAGCTCGACTAGCGGGGGCCGGAACACCGGGGAGCTGTTTTTT
TRBV6-6	NA	TRBJ1-1	once	CASSYPGEAFF	TGTGCCAGCAGTTACCCCGGGGAAGCTTTCTTT
TRBV28	NA	TRBJ2-3	NA	CASMRQSTDTQYF	TGTGCCAGCATGCGCCAGAGCACAGATACGCAGTATTTT
TRBV4-1	TRBD1	TRBJ2-1	NA	CASSQIDRGTYNEQFF	TGCGCCAGCAGCCAAATTGACAGGGGGACATACAATGAGCAGTTCTTC
TRBV13	TRBD1	TRBJ1-1	NA	CASSTNRGRGTEAFF	TGTGCCAGCAGCACCAACAGGGGCCGGGGCACTGAAGCTTTCTTT
TRBV9	TRBD1	TRBJ1-2	NA	CASSLSGQGFSSYTF	TGTGCCAGCAGCCTCTCCGGACAGGGGTTCTCTAGCTACACCTTC
TRBV29-1	NA	TRBJ1-2	NA	CSVDEAYGYTF	TGCAGCGTTGACGAAGCCTATGGCTACACCTTC
TRBV5-4	NA	TRBJ2-7	NA	CASSLAGSYEEQYF	TGTGCCAGCAGCTTGGCCGGTTCTTACGAGGAGCAGTACTTC
TRBV30	NA	TRBJ2-7	once	CAWSVRFGYEQYF	TGTGCCTGGAGTGTACGGTTTGGTTACGAGCAGTACTTC
TRBV2	NA	TRBJ2-7	NA	CASSDFGTPTYEQYF	TGTGCCAGCAGTGACTTCGGGACGCCAACCTACGAGCAGTACTTC
TRBV11-2	NA	TRBJ1-1	NA	CASSYSSPEAFF	TGTGCCAGCAGCTATTCTAGCCCTGAAGCTTTCTTT
TRBV16	NA	TRBJ1-4	NA	CASSSEVNEKLFF	TGTGCCAGCAGCAGCGAAGTTAATGAAAAACTGTTTTTT
TRBV6-6	TRBD2	TRBJ2-7	NA	CATMGLAGVYEQYF	TGTGCCACTATGGGACTAGCGGGTGTATACGAGCAGTACTTC
TRBV7-9	NA	TRBJ1-1	once	CASSQRVGRNTEAFF	TGTGCCAGCAGCCAGCGGGTAGGGAGGAACACTGAAGCTTTCTTT
TRBV5-4	NA	TRBJ2-5	NA	CASSLGQGQETQYF	TGTGCCAGCAGCTTGGGGCAGGGTCAAGAGACCCAGTACTTC
TRBV11-3	TRBD1	TRBJ2-3	once	CASSSTGTGFMTDTQYF	TGTGCCAGCAGCAGCACCGGGACAGGGTTTATGACAGATACGCAGTATTTT
TRBV4-1	NA	TRBJ2-7	NA	CASSQDSKQGGYEQYF	TGCGCCAGCAGCCAAGATAGTAAACAGGGCGGCTACGAGCAGTACTTC
TRBV5-6	TRBD2	TRBJ2-3	once	CASSLEGAGDKVDTQYF	TGTGCCAGCAGCTTGGAAGGAGCGGGGGATAAGGTAGATACGCAGTATTTT
TRBV27	NA	TRBJ2-7	NA	CASSLVGGGGPNEQYF	TGTGCCAGCAGTTTAGTAGGGGGAGGGGGGCCCAACGAGCAGTACTTC